The T cell receptor (beta chain) under discussion was sequenced for a study of T cell repertoires in aging, cancer and after chemotherapy. Study-wide results and limits: Rebound thymic output was suggested by rising median generation probability during chemotherapy in each cancer cohort. The repertoire data cannot show anything about immunological memory following chemotherapy. Hematological cancer patients had lymphoid organ infiltration that may impair thymic emigration or T cell expansion. Untreated cancer patients had significantly lower blood TCR diversity than age-matched healthy donors.

As to this clonotype: Its antigen is not identified.

The germline CDR1 and CDR2 sequences are LNHNV and YYDKDF (reference sequence). This CDR3 is built from 13 residues. With 1 base removed from V and 5 bases from J, the gap between germline ends came to 8 bases. Amplification of TCR beta used genomic DNA extracted from peripheral blood. Rearranged V-D-J TRB sequences were amplified with a mixed TRB-A/B primer pool. TCRdb re-analysed the multiplex PCR reads in MiXCR, keeping a single row per CDR3 protein. This sample yields under 5,500 distinct CDR3 sequences, of which roughly 45% are seen a single time; approximately 7.5% belongs to the top ten. The material sequenced was blood. The rearrangement joins TRBV15 to TRBJ1-2; D is unclear. The receptor's source is a human donor with a blood cancer. The CDR3 coding sequence is TGTGCCACCAGCAGAGGGGCAGCTTATGGCTACACCTTC. As protein: CATSRGAAYGYTF.